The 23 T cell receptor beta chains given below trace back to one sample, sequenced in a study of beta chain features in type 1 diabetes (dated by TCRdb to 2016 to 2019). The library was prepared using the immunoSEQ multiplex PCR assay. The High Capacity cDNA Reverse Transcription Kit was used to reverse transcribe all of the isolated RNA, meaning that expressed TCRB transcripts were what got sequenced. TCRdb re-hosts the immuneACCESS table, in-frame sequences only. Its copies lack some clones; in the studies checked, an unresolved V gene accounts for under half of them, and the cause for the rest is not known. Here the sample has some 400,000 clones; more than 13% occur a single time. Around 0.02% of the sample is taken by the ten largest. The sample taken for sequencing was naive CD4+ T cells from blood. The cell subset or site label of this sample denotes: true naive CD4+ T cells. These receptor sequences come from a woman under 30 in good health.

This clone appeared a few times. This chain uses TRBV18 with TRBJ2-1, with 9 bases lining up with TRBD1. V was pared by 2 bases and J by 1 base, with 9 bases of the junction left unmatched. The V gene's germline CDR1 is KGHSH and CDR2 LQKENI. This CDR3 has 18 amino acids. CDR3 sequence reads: CASSPKVDRGFSYNEQFF. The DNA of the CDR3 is TGTGCCAGCTCACCAAAGGTGGACAGGGGCTTTTCCTACAATGAGCAGTTCTTC.

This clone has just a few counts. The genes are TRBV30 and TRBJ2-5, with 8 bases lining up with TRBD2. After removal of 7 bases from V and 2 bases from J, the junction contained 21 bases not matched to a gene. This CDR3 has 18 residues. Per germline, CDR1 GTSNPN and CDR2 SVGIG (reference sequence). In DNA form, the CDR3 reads TGTGCCTTCACCGATCAAAGCGGGAGCGGGGTCAAACAAGAGACCCAGTACTTC. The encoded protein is CAFTDQSGSGVKQETQYF.

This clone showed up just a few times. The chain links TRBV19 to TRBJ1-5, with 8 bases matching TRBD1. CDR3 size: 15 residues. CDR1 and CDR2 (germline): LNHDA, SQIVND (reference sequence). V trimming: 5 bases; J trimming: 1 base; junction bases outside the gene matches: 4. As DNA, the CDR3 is TGTGCCAGTAGTCAAACAGGGGGGAGCAATCAGCCCCAGCATTTT. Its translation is CASSQTGGSNQPQHF.

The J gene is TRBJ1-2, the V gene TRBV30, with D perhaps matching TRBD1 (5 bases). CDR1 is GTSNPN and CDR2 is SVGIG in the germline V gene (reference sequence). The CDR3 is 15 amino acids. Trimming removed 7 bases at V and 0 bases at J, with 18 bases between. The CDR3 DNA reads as TGTGCCTACGTACAGAGACAGCTAACTAACTATGGCTACACCTTC. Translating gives CAYVQRQLTNYGYTF.

This CDR3 reads CASSPTGTYEQYF. For the CDR3, the DNA is TGTGCCAGCAGCCCGACCGGGACCTACGAGCAGTACTTC. V is TRBV14 and J is TRBJ2-7, with a weak D call TRBD2 (5 bases). Germline loops: CDR1 SGHDN, CDR2 FVKESK. Trimming removed 4 bases at V and 2 bases at J, with 9 bases between. CDR3 length: 13 residues.

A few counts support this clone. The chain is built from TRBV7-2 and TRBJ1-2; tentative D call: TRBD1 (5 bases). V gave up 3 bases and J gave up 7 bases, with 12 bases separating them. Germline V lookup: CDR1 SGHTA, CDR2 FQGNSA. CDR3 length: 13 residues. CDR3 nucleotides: TGTGCCAGCAGCTTGCAGGGAAATGGTGGCTACACCTTC. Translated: CASSLQGNGGYTF.

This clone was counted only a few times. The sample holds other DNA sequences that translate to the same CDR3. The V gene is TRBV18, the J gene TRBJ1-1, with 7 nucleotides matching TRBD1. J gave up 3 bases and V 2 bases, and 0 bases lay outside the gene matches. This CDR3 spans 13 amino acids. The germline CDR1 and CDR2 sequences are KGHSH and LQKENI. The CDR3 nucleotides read TGTGCCAGCTCACCAGACAGGGACACTGAAGCTTTCTTT. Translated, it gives CASSPDRDTEAFF.

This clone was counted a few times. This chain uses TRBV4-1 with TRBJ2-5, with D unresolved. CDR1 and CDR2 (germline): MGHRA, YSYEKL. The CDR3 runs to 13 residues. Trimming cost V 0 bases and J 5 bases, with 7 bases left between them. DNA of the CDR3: TGCGCCAGCAGCCAAGATTCTTTGGAGACCCAGTACTTC. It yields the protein CASSQDSLETQYF.

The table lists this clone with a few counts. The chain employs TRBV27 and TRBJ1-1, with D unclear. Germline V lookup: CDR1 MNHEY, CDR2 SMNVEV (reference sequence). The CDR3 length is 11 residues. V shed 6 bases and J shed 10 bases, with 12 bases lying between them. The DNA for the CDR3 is TGTGCCAGCAGATCGACGCGGGGAGCTTTCTTT. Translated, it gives CASRSTRGAFF.

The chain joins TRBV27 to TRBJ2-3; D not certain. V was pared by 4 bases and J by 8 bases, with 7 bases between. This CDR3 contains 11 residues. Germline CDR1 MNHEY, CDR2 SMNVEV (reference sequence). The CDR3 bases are TGTGCCAGCAGTTCTACCTCTACGCAGTATTTT. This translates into CASSSTSTQYF.

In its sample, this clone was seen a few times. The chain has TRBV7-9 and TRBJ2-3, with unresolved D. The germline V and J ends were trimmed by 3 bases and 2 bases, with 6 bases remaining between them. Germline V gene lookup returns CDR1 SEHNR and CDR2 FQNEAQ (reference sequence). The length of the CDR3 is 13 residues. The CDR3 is CASSFLFTDTQYF. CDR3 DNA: TGTGCCAGCAGCTTCCTGTTCACAGATACGCAGTATTTT.

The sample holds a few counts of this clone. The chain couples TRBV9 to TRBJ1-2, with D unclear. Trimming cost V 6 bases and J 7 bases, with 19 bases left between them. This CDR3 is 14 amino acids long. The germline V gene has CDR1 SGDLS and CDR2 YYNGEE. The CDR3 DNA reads TGTGCCAGCACCAGGACGGCTTCGGGAGGTGGCTACACCTTC. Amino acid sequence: CASTRTASGGGYTF.

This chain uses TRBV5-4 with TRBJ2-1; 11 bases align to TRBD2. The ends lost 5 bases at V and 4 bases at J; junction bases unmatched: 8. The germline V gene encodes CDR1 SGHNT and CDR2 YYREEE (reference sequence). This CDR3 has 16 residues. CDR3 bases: TGTGCCAGCAGGGCGGGCGGGACTAGCGGATACAATGAGCAGTTCTTC. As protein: CASRAGGTSGYNEQFF.

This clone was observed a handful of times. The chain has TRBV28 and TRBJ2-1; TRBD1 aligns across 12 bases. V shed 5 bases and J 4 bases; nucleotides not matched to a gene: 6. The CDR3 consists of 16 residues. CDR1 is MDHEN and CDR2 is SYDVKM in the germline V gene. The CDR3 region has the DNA TGTGCCAGCAGTCTTCCGGGACAGGGGGCGTACAATGAGCAGTTCTTC. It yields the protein CASSLPGQGAYNEQFF.

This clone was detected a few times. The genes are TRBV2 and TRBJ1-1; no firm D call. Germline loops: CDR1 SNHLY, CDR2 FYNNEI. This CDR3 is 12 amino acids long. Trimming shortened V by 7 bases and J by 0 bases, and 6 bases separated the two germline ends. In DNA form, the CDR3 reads TGTGCCAGCACGCGGATGAACACTGAAGCTTTCTTT. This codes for CASTRMNTEAFF.

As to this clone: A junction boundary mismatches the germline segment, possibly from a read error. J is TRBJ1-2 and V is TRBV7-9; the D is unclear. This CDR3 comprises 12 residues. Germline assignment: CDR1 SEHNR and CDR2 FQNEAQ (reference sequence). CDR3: CASSLSRVPVIF. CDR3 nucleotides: TGTGCCAGCAGCTTATCCCGGGTCCCCGTCATCTTC. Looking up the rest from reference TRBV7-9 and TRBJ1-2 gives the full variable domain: DTGVSQNPRHKITKRGQNVTFRCDPISEHNRLYWYRQTLGQGPEFLTYFQNEAQLEKSRLLSDRFSAERPKGSFSTLEIQRTEQGDSAMYLCASSLSRVPVIFGSGTRLTVV.

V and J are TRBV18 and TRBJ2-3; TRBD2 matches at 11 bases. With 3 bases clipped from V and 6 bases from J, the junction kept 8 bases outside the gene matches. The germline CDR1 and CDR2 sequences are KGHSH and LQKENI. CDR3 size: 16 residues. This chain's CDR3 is CASSPRLAGSSDTQYF. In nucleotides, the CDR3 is TGTGCCAGCTCACCGCGACTAGCGGGATCTTCGGATACGCAGTATTTT.

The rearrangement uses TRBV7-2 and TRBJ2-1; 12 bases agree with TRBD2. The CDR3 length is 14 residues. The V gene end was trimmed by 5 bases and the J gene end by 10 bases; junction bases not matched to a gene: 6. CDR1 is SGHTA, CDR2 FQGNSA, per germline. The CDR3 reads CASSRLAGVGEQFF. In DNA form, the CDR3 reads TGTGCCAGCAGCCGACTAGCGGGAGTTGGCGAGCAGTTCTTC.

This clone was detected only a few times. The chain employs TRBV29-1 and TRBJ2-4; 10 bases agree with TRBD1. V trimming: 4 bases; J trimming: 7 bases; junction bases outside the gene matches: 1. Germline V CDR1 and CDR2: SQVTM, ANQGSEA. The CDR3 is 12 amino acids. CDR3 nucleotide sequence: TGCAGCGTTGGGACAGGGGGGAACATTCAGTACTTC. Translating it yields CSVGTGGNIQYF.

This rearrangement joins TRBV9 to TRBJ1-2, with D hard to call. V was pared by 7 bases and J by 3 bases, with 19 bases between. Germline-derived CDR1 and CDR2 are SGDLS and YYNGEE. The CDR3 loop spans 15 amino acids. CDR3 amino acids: CASSLPGGAHYGYTF. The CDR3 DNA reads TGTGCCAGCTCGCTCCCCGGAGGCGCGCACTATGGCTACACCTTC.

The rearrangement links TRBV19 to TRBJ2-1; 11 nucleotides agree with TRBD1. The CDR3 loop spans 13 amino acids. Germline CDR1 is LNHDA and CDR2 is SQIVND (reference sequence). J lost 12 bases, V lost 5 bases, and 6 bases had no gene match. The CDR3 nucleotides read TGTGCCAGTAGTGGACAGGGGGCAACCCCGCAGTTCTTC. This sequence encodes CASSGQGATPQFF.

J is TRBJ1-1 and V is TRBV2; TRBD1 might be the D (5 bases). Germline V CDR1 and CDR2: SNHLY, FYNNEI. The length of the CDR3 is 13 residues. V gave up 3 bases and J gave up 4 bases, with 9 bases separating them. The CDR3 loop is CASSDRVSTEAFF. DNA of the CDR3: TGTGCCAGCAGTGACAGGGTAAGCACTGAAGCTTTCTTT.

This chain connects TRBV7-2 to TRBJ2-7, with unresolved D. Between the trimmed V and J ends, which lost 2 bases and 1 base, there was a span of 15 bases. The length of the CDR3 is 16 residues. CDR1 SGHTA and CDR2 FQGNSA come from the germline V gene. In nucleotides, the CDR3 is TGTGCCAGCAGCTTAAGTATGACGGGTCTTTCCTACGAGCAGTACTTC. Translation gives CASSLSMTGLSYEQYF.